Following are 30 T cell receptor beta chains from one sample sequenced in a study of human T cells and chemical hapten exposure. TCRdb re-derived calls from the RACE reads in MiXCR, one entry per CDR3 protein. The table has roughly 72,000 distinct CDR3 sequences, approximately 10% seen once. Time point given: patch test 1, 2 weeks after DPC sensitization. Documented treatment: therapeutic diphenylcyclopropenone sensitization with weekly scalp DPC. The sequencing here drew on whole blood, taken in connection with sensitization to the hapten diphenylcyclopropenone (DPC). These receptors were taken from a woman aged 50 to 60 with alopecia areata. Some clones in this sample may be carry-over from other donors' samples.

This clonotype was seen at least ten times. V gene TRBV6-4 combines with J gene TRBJ2-1; 8 bases fit TRBD2. The CDR3 totals 15 residues. Losses at the gene ends were 5 bases for V and 7 bases for J; bases not matched to a gene: 10. CDR1 and CDR2 from the germline V gene are MRHNA and SNTAGT. The CDR3 DNA reads as TGTGCCAGCAGTCCCGGGACTAGTTCGGTTAATGAGCAGTTCTTC. Encoded protein: CASSPGTSSVNEQFF.

This chain links TRBV7-8 with TRBJ1-1; tentatively, D is TRBD1 (5 bases). CDR1 is SGHVS, CDR2 FQNEAQ, per germline. The CDR3 length is 14 residues. V lost 3 bases and J 4 bases, leaving 12 bases between the germline ends. CDR3 region: CASSFAGRGTEAFF. CDR3 DNA: TGTGCCAGCAGCTTTGCAGGGCGGGGCACTGAAGCTTTCTTT.

This clonotype was found a few times. The rearrangement links TRBV29-1 to TRBJ2-1; TRBD2 matches at 15 bases. This CDR3 contains 14 residues. Germline V lookup: CDR1 SQVTM, CDR2 ANQGSEA. V was pared by 7 bases and J by 9 bases, with 7 bases of the junction left unmatched. CDR3 coding DNA: TGCAGCGGGAGGACTAGCGGGAGGGCCCCTGAGCAGTTCTTC. Its translation is CSGRTSGRAPEQFF.

This clonotype occurred a few times. One junction end does not reproduce the germline sequence, and a read error may be involved. The genes are TRBV6-2 or TRBV6-3 and TRBJ2-7; the D is unclear. Germline V CDR1 and CDR2: MNHEY, SVGEGT. The CDR3 loop spans 11 amino acids. The CDR3 loop reads CAGRTLYEQYF. CDR3 bases: TGTGCCGGCAGGACCCTCTACGAGCAGTACTTC.

This clonotype showed up just a few times. The chain employs TRBV7-9 and TRBJ2-3; D remains ambiguous. Germline CDR1 is SEHNR and CDR2 is FQNEAQ (reference sequence). V was pared by 8 bases and J by 2 bases, with 5 bases between. The CDR3 runs 11 residues. CDR3 nucleotide sequence: TGTGCCAGCGATCCCACAGATACGCAGTATTTT. It is translated as CASDPTDTQYF.

V gene TRBV11-3 combines with J gene TRBJ2-1, with D unclear. This CDR3 is 15 amino acids long. Germline V CDR1 and CDR2: SGHNT, YENEEA. Trimming stripped 4 bases from V and 0 bases from J, with 10 bases between. The CDR3 region is CASSSTWSSYNEQFF. CDR3 DNA: TGTGCCAGCAGCTCGACTTGGAGCTCCTACAATGAGCAGTTCTTC.

There are many counts of this clonotype. V gene TRBV21-1 combines with J gene TRBJ2-1. TRBV21-1 is a pseudogene segment. The CDR3 has 15 amino acids. For the CDR3, the DNA is TGTGCCAGCAGCAGCGGCCTTAACTCCTACAATGAGCAGTTCTTC. This sequence encodes CASSSGLNSYNEQFF.

This clonotype was recorded a few times. The rearrangement joins TRBV6-1 to TRBJ1-4, with D tentatively TRBD1 (6 bases). The CDR3 loop spans 14 amino acids. Deletions cut 2 bases from V and 7 bases from J, with 11 bases between. Looked up from germline, CDR1 is MNHNS and CDR2 is SASEGT. CDR3 bases: TGTGCCAGCAGTGAATACGCAGGGGTTGAAAAACTGTTTTTT. It translates to CASSEYAGVEKLFF.

The chain is built from TRBV29-1 and TRBJ1-1; the D gene is possibly TRBD1 (5 bases). Trimming took 3 bases from V and 7 from J, leaving 12 bases between them. The CDR3 is made up of 12 amino acids. Germline V lookup: CDR1 SQVTM, CDR2 ANQGSEA. DNA of the CDR3: TGCAGCGTTGATGAGGGGCGAGGTGAAGCTTTCTTT. Translating gives CSVDEGRGEAFF.

This clonotype was counted between two and nine times. The rearrangement uses TRBV2 and TRBJ2-1; 8 nucleotides align to TRBD2. CDR1 SNHLY and CDR2 FYNNEI come from the germline V gene. The CDR3 has 15 residues. The V gene end was trimmed by 1 base and the J gene end by 9 bases; junction bases not matched to a gene: 8. This CDR3 is CASSEEGLGIGEQFF. Written as DNA, the CDR3 is TGTGCCAGCAGTGAAGAGGGACTAGGCATCGGTGAGCAGTTCTTC. Full variable domain (outside the CDR3, taken from reference TRBV2 and TRBJ2-1): EPEVTQTPSHQVTQMGQEVILRCVPISNHLYFYWYRQILGQKVEFLVSFYNNEISEKSEIFDDQFSVERPDGSNFTLKIRSTKLEDSAMYFCASSEEGLGIGEQFFGPGTRLTVL.

This clonotype occurred many times. The CDR3 nucleotides are TGTGCCAGCAGCTTGTTGGATACGCAGTATTTT. This gives the protein CASSLLDTQYF. V is TRBV7-9 and J is TRBJ2-3; no clear D gene. Per germline, CDR1 SEHNR and CDR2 FQNEAQ (reference sequence). This CDR3 spans 11 amino acids. The V end was cut by 3 bases, the J end by 6 bases, with 4 bases between. Full variable domain (outside the CDR3, taken from reference TRBV7-9 and TRBJ2-3): DTGVSQNPRHKITKRGQNVTFRCDPISEHNRLYWYRQTLGQGPEFLTYFQNEAQLEKSRLLSDRFSAERPKGSFSTLEIQRTEQGDSAMYLCASSLLDTQYFGPGTRLTVL.

Regarding this clonotype: An end of the junction differs from the germline gene, which may be a read error. The DNA for the CDR3 is TGCAGTGCCAGAGCGGTGGCAGACAAAAACATTCAGTACTTC. It is translated as CSARAVADKNIQYF. The rearrangement joins TRBV20-1 to TRBJ2-4; a weak D match, TRBD2 (5 bases). The CDR3 length is 14 residues. CDR1 is DFQATT and CDR2 is SNEGSKA in the germline V gene (reference sequence).

The chain has TRBV30 and TRBJ1-4, with D maybe TRBD1 (6 bases). Germline V gene lookup returns CDR1 GTSNPN and CDR2 SVGIG (reference sequence). V lost 4 bases, J lost 0 bases, and 6 bases lay in between. There are 13 residues in the CDR3. Here the CDR3 reads CAWNRATNEKLFF. In nucleotides, the CDR3 is TGTGCCTGGAACAGGGCAACTAATGAAAAACTGTTTTTT.

This clonotype occurred a few times. The chain carries TRBV6-6 and TRBJ1-4, with 7 bases identical to TRBD1. V trimming: 6 bases; J trimming: 4 bases; junction bases outside the gene matches: 5. The length of the CDR3 is 14 residues. CDR1 is MNHNY and CDR2 is SVGAGI in the germline V gene (reference sequence). The CDR3 spells CASRAGTVNEKLFF. The CDR3 DNA reads as TGTGCCAGCAGAGCCGGGACAGTTAATGAAAAACTGTTTTTT.

This clonotype was counted a few times. The chain links TRBV6-1 to TRBJ1-6, with TRBD1 matching 7 bases. CDR3 length equals 12 residues. In germline, CDR1 is MNHNS, CDR2 SASEGT. J lost 9 bases, V lost 5 bases, and 1 base had no gene match. The CDR3 loop is CASSHRGSPLHF. The CDR3 nucleotides read TGTGCCAGCAGTCACAGGGGTTCACCCCTCCACTTT.

This clonotype appeared a few times. The chain joins TRBV2 to TRBJ1-1; D might be TRBD1 (5 bases). The germline CDR1 and CDR2 sequences are SNHLY and FYNNEI. CDR3 length equals 14 residues. With 6 bases removed from V and 1 base from J, the gap between germline ends came to 12 bases. The CDR3 DNA is TGTGCCAGCAGCAGGAGGGGTTGGAACACTGAAGCTTTCTTT. Translating gives CASSRRGWNTEAFF.

This clonotype was picked up a small number of times. This rearrangement joins TRBV20-1 to TRBJ2-5; either TRBD1 or TRBD2 may fit D (5 bases each). The V end was cut by 3 bases, the J end by 6 bases, with 20 bases between. This CDR3 has 15 residues. Germline V CDR1 and CDR2: DFQATT, SNEGSKA (reference sequence). CDR3: CSASQGAGEMKTQYF. The CDR3 bases are TGCAGTGCTAGTCAAGGGGCTGGGGAGATGAAGACCCAGTACTTC.

The CDR3 region is CASSATSGAGAEQYF. The CDR3, as DNA: TGTGCCAGCAGCGCGACTAGCGGTGCAGGGGCCGAGCAGTACTTC. The V gene is TRBV9, the J gene TRBJ2-7; 9 nucleotides match TRBD2. The V gene end was trimmed by 3 bases and the J gene end by 6 bases; junction bases not matched to a gene: 10. The germline V gene encodes CDR1 SGDLS and CDR2 YYNGEE. The length of the CDR3 is 15 residues.

This rearrangement joins TRBV10-3 to TRBJ1-1; TRBD1 is a possible D gene (5 bases). Looked up from germline, CDR1 is ENHRY and CDR2 is SYGVKD. This CDR3 spans 13 amino acids. Trimming left V 7 bases short and J 2 bases short, with 11 bases between. The CDR3, as DNA: TGTGCCATCACCCCGGGGCCAAACACTGAAGCTTTCTTT. Protein: CAITPGPNTEAFF.

This clonotype showed up just a few times. The chain couples TRBV19 to TRBJ1-5, with 7 bases lining up with TRBD1. The CDR3 has 16 residues. Germline-derived CDR1 and CDR2 are LNHDA and SQIVND (reference sequence). V lost 5 bases, J lost 0 bases, and 7 bases stayed unmatched. The CDR3 DNA reads as TGTGCCAGTAGTGCTACAGGGGCTAATAGCAATCAGCCCCAGCATTTT. Its translation is CASSATGANSNQPQHF.

This clonotype has just a few counts. The chain joins TRBV7-2 to TRBJ2-7; D gene unclear. Germline CDR1 is SGHTA and CDR2 is FQGNSA. The CDR3 runs 12 residues. With 4 bases removed from V and 6 bases from J, the gap between germline ends came to 10 bases. The CDR3 spells CASSSPWGEQYF. The CDR3 bases are TGTGCCAGCAGCTCCCCGTGGGGCGAGCAGTACTTC.

V gene TRBV7-8 combines with J gene TRBJ2-7; D uncertain. The CDR3 runs 12 residues. Germline V lookup: CDR1 SGHVS, CDR2 FQNEAQ. Trimming removed 3 bases from V and 2 bases from J, with 5 bases in between. CDR3 bases: TGTGCCAGCAGCTTCGGCCCCTACGAGCAGTACTTC. Amino acid sequence: CASSFGPYEQYF.

This clonotype has only a few counts. The chain links TRBV28 to TRBJ2-7, with D possibly matching TRBD1 (6 bases). Trimming took off 6 bases at V and 1 base at J, with 7 bases between the two ends. Germline assignment: CDR1 MDHEN and CDR2 SYDVKM. The CDR3 totals 12 residues. Here the CDR3 DNA reads TGTGCCAGCAGCACAGGGTCCTACGAGCAGTACTTC. Its translation is CASSTGSYEQYF.

This clonotype was seen at least ten times. The chain couples TRBV7-9 to TRBJ2-5; tentatively, D is TRBD1 or TRBD2 (5 bases each). V was cut by 0 bases and J by 5 bases, with 19 bases left in between. The CDR3 runs 17 residues. The germline V gene encodes CDR1 SEHNR and CDR2 FQNEAQ (reference sequence). CDR3: CASSLASQGREMETQYF. As DNA, the CDR3 is TGTGCCAGCAGCTTAGCCTCTCAAGGCAGGGAGATGGAGACCCAGTACTTC. Drawing the rest from reference TRBV7-9 and TRBJ2-5, the complete variable domain is DTGVSQNPRHKITKRGQNVTFRCDPISEHNRLYWYRQTLGQGPEFLTYFQNEAQLEKSRLLSDRFSAERPKGSFSTLEIQRTEQGDSAMYLCASSLASQGREMETQYFGPGTRLLVL.

The sample holds a few counts of this clonotype. The chain joins TRBV7-9 to TRBJ2-1; TRBD2 aligns across 15 bases. CDR3 length: 17 amino acids. CDR1 is SEHNR, CDR2 FQNEAQ, per germline (reference sequence). J was trimmed by 9 bases and V by 5 bases; bases with no gene match: 11. CDR3 sequence reads: CASSPPRTSGRVGEQFF. The CDR3 nucleotides are TGTGCCAGCAGCCCGCCCCGGACTAGCGGGAGGGTTGGTGAGCAGTTCTTC.

The table lists this clonotype with many counts. This chain uses TRBV6-6 with TRBJ1-5, with TRBD1 identical over 7 bases. The CDR3 runs 13 residues. CDR1 MNHNY and CDR2 SVGAGI come from the germline V gene (reference sequence). Trimming took 6 bases from V and 7 from J; bases not matched to a gene: 6. The CDR3: CASRTGIGQPQHF. The CDR3 region has the DNA TGTGCCAGCAGGACAGGGATCGGACAGCCCCAGCATTTT.

This clonotype came up many times. The rearrangement uses TRBV3-1 and TRBJ2-5, with D possibly TRBD2 on 5 matching bases. Trimming pared 3 bases from V and 4 bases from J, leaving 12 bases between. The germline CDR1 and CDR2 sequences are LGHDT and YNNKEL (reference sequence). This CDR3 comprises 14 residues. CDR3 nucleotide sequence: TGTGCCAGCAGCCACCGGCGGGCCGGAGAGACCCAGTACTTC. It specifies CASSHRRAGETQYF.

This clonotype has a handful of counts. J is TRBJ1-2 and V is TRBV10-3; no definite D call. Germline CDR1 reads ENHRY; CDR2 reads SYGVKD. V shed 4 bases and J shed 8 bases, with 11 bases lying between them. This CDR3 contains 12 residues. The CDR3 sequence: CAISVTSGGYTF. Written as DNA, the CDR3 is TGTGCCATCAGTGTTACGTCTGGCGGCTACACCTTC.

This clonotype was recorded many times. This sequence joins TRBV11-2 and TRBJ2-2; weak D call: TRBD1 (5 bases). Per the germline V gene, CDR1 is SGHAT and CDR2 is FQNNGV. The CDR3 has 14 amino acids. V lost 1 base, J lost 6 bases, and 9 bases lay in between. The CDR3 region is CASSLVGQAGELFF. The CDR3, as DNA: TGTGCCAGCAGCTTAGTGGGGCAGGCCGGGGAGCTGTTTTTT. Combining the CDR3 with reference TRBV11-2 and TRBJ2-2 gives the whole variable domain EAGVAQSPRYKIIEKRQSVAFWCNPISGHATLYWYQQILGQGPKLLIQFQNNGVVDDSQLPKDRFSAERLKGVDSTLKIQPAKLEDSAVYLCASSLVGQAGELFFGEGSRLTVL.

V is TRBV6-5 and J is TRBJ2-3; the D is unclear. V shed 3 bases and J shed 3 bases, with 10 bases lying between them. In germline, CDR1 is MNHEY, CDR2 SVGAGI. The CDR3 totals 14 residues. Written as DNA, the CDR3 is TGTGCCAGCAGTTATTTTGCTAAAACAGATACGCAGTATTTT. Translated, it gives CASSYFAKTDTQYF.